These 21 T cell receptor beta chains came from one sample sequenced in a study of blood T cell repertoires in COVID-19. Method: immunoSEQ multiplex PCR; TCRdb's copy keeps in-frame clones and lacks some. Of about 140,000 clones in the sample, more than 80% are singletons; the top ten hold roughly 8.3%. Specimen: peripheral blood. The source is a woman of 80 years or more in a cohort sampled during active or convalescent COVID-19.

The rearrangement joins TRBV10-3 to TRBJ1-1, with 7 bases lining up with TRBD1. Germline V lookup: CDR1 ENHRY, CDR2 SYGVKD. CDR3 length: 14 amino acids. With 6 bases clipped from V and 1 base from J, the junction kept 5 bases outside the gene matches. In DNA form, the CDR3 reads TGTGCCATCAGAGAGGGACAGAAGAACACTGAAGCTTTCTTT. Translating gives CAIREGQKNTEAFF.

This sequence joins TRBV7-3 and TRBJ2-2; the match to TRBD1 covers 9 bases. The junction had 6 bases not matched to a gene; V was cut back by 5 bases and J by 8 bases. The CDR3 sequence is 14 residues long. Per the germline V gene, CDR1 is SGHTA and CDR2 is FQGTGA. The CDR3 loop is CASSHGTGKGELFF. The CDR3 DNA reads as TGTGCCAGCAGCCACGGGACAGGGAAAGGGGAGCTGTTTTTT. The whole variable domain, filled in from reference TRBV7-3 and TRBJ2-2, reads GAGVSQTPSNKVTEKGKYVELRCDPISGHTALYWYRQSLGQGPEFLIYFQGTGAADDSGLPNDRFFAVRPEGSVSTLKIQRTERGDSAVYLCASSHGTGKGELFFGEGSRLTVL.

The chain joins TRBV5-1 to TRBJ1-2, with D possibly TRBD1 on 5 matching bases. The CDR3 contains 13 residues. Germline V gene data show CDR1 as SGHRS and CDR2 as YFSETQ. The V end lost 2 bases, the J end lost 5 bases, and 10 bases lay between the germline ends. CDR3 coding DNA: TGCGCCAGCAGCTTCACGGACACTTATGGCTACACCTTC. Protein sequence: CASSFTDTYGYTF.

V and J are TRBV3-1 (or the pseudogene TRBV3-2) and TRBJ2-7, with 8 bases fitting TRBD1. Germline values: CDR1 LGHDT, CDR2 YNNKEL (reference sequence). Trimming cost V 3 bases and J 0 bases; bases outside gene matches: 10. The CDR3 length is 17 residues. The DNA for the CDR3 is TGTGCCAGCAGCCATCGATCCGGGACAGGAGTCTCCTACGAGCAGTACGTC. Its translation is CASSHRSGTGVSYEQYV.

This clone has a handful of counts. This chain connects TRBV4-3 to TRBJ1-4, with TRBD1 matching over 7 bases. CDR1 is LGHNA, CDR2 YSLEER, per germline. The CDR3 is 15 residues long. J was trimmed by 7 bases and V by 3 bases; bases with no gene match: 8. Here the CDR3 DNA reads TGCGCCAGCAGCCAGAGACAGGGAGTTGGTGAAAAACTGTTTTTT. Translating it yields CASSQRQGVGEKLFF.

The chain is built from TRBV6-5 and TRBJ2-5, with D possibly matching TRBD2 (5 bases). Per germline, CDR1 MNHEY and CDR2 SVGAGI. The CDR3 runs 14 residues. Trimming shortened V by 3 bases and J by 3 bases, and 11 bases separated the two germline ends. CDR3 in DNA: TGTGCCAGCAGTTATGGTAGCGCCAAAGAGACCCAGTACTTC. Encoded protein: CASSYGSAKETQYF.

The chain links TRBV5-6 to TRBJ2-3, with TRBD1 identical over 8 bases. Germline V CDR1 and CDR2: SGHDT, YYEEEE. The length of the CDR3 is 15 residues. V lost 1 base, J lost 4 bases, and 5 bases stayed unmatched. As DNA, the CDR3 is TGTGCCAGCAGCTTGATCACAGGGGGAGCAGATACGCAGTATTTT. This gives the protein CASSLITGGADTQYF.

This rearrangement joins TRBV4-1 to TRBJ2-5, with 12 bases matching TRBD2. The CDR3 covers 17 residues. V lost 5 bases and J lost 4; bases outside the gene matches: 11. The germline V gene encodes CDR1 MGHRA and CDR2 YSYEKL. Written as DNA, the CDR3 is TGCGCCAGCAGCTTATCGCCCGTACTAGCGGGAGGAGAGACCCAGTACTTC. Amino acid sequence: CASSLSPVLAGGETQYF.

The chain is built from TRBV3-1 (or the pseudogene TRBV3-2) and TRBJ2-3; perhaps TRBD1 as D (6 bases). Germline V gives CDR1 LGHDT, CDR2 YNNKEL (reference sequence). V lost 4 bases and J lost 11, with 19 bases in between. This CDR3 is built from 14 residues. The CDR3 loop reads CASSPAAGDRRQYF. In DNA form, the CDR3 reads TGTGCCAGCAGCCCCGCGGCAGGGGATAGAAGGCAGTATTTT.

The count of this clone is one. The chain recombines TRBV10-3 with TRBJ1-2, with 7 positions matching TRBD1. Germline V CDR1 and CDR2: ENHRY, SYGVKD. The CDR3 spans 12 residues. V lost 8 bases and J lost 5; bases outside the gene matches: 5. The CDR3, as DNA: TGTGCCATCTCCCCAGGGGGGTATGGCTACACCTTC. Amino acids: CAISPGGYGYTF.

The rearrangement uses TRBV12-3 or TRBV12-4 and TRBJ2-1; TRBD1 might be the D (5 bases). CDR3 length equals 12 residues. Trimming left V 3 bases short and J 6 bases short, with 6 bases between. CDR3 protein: CASSFRVNEQFF. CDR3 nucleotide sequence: TGTGCCAGCAGTTTCAGGGTCAATGAGCAGTTCTTC.

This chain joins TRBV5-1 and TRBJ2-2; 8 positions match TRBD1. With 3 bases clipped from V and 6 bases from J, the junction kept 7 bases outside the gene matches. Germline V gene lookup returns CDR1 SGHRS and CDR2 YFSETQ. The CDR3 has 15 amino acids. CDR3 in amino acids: CASSSPGGAPGELFF. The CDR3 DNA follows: TGCGCCAGCAGCTCCCCAGGGGGCGCCCCCGGGGAGCTGTTTTTT.

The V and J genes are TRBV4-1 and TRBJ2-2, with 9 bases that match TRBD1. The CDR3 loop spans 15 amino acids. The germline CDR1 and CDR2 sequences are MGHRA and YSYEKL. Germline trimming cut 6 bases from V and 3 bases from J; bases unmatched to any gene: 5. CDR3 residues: CASSYRGPDTGELFF. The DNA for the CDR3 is TGCGCCAGCAGTTACAGGGGGCCGGACACCGGGGAGCTGTTTTTT.

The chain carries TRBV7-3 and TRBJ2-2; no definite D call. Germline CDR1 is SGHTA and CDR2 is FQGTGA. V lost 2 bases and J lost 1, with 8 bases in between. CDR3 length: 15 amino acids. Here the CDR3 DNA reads TGTGCCAGCAGCTTACAGCCAGGGAACACCGGGGAGCTGTTTTTT. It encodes CASSLQPGNTGELFF.

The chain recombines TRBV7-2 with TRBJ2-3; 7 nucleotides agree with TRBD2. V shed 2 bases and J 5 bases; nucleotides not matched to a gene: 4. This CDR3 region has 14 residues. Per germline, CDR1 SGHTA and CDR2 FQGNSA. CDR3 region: CASSLYGGIDTQYF. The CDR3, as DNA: TGTGCCAGCAGCTTATACGGGGGGATAGATACGCAGTATTTT.

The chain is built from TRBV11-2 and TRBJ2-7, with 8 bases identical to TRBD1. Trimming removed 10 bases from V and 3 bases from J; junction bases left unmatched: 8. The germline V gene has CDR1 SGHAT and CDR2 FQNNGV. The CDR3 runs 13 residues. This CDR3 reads CAIRTGLLYEQYV. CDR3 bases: TGTGCCATCCGGACAGGGCTCCTCTACGAGCAGTACGTC.

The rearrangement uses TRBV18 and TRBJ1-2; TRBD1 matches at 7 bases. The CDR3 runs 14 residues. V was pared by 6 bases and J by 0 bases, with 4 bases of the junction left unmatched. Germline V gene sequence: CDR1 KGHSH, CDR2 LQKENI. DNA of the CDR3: TGTGCCAGCTCGCGGGACAGAGCTAACTATGGCTACACCTTC. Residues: CASSRDRANYGYTF. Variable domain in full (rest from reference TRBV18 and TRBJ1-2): NAGVMQNPRHLVRRRGQEARLRCSPMKGHSHVYWYRQLPEEGLKFMVYLQKENIIDESGMPKERFSAEFPKEGPSILRIQQVVRGDSAAYFCASSRDRANYGYTFGSGTRLTVV.

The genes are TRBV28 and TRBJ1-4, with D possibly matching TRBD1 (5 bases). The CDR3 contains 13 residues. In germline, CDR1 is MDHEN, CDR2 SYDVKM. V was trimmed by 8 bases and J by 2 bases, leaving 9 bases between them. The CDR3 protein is CASFGGTNEKLFF. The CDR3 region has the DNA TGTGCCAGCTTTGGGGGGACTAATGAAAAACTGTTTTTT.

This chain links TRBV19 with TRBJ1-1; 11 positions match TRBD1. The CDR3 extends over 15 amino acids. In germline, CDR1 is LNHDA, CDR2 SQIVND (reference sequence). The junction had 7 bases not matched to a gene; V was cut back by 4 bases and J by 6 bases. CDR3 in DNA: TGTGCCAGTAGTACTTGGGGACAGGGGGGATCTGAAGCTTTCTTT. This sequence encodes CASSTWGQGGSEAFF.

The CDR3 reads CAGTPGTANQPQHF. For the CDR3, the DNA is TGTGCCGGAACCCCCGGGACAGCAAATCAGCCCCAGCATTTT. This chain connects TRBV28 to TRBJ1-5; TRBD1 matches 7 bases. The V gene end was trimmed by 11 bases and the J gene end by 4 bases; junction bases not matched to a gene: 11. CDR1 is MDHEN and CDR2 is SYDVKM in the germline V gene. This CDR3 has 14 amino acids.

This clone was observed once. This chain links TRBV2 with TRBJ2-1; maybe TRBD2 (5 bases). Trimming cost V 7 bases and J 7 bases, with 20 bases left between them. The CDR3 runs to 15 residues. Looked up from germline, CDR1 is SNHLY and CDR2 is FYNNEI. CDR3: CASTKARGLPNEQFF. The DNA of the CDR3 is TGTGCCAGCACTAAGGCCCGAGGACTCCCAAATGAGCAGTTCTTC.